The TCR beta chain under discussion was sequenced for a study of shared T cell receptors in the human thymus. Method: immunoSEQ multiplex PCR; TCRdb's copy keeps in-frame clones and lacks some. Found here are about 710,000 clones, 70% to 90% of them singletons; the top ten hold roughly 0.0086%. V gave up 2 bases and J gave up 7 bases; unmatched junction bases: 14. The CDR3 consists of 18 residues. The germline CDR1 and CDR2 sequences are MNHEY and SMNVEV (reference sequence). The same specimen was also included in a second study, on human thymus T cells. In that study: The people who donated were healthy Finnish babies having corrective surgery for congenital heart defects. Repertoires sampled from thymus and blood appeared biased in V and J gene usage.

The sequenced material came from thymocytes. J is TRBJ2-7 and V is TRBV27, with 13 bases lining up with TRBD2. This clonotype was sampled from a boy under three years old with a congenital heart defect. The CDR3 sequence: CASSLIPPTSGRASEQYF. The CDR3 bases are TGTGCCAGCAGTTTAATACCCCCAACTAGCGGGAGGGCCAGTGAGCAGTACTTC.